Presented here are 31 T cell receptor beta chains from one specimen sequenced in a study of T cell responses to AZD1222 COVID-19 vaccine. The table came from immunoSEQ multiplex PCR; TCRdb's copy has only in-frame clones and leaves some out. The sample carries some 120,000 clones, over 70% recorded once. The starting material was peripheral blood, obtained on day 0 of AZD1222 vaccination. These receptors were collected from an adult in good health.

The chain combines TRBV12-3 or TRBV12-4 with TRBJ1-2; a weak D match, TRBD1 (5 bases). The CDR3 is 13 residues long. The germline V and J ends were trimmed by 7 bases and 4 bases, with 13 bases remaining between them. The CDR3 DNA reads as TGTGCCAGCACACAGGAGGGTCTCTATGGCTACACCTTC. Translation: CASTQEGLYGYTF.

This chain connects TRBV28 to TRBJ2-5; D not certain. Deletions cut 3 bases from V and 3 bases from J, with 11 bases between. CDR1 and CDR2 from the germline V gene are MDHEN and SYDVKM. The CDR3 totals 14 residues. CDR3 coding DNA: TGTGCCAGCAGTTTGTGGCAGGATAAAGAGACCCAGTACTTC. This translates into CASSLWQDKETQYF.

The rearrangement joins TRBV7-2 to TRBJ2-7; D may be TRBD1 (6 bases). The length of the CDR3 is 15 residues. Trimming removed 1 base at V and 1 base at J, with 11 bases between. Germline-derived CDR1 and CDR2 are SGHTA and FQGNSA. The DNA of the CDR3 is TGTGCCAGCAGCTTAGACGGGACACGGTCCTACGAGCAGTACTTC. This encodes CASSLDGTRSYEQYF. The entire variable domain, with the rest obtained from reference TRBV7-2 and TRBJ2-7, is as follows: GAGVSQSPSNKVTEKGKDVELRCDPISGHTALYWYRQSLGQGLEFLIYFQGNSAPDKSGLPSDRFSAERTGGSVSTLTIQRTQQEDSAVYLCASSLDGTRSYEQYFGPGTRLTVT.

This clone was detected only once. The chain joins TRBV2 to TRBJ1-6, with 9 bases identical to TRBD1. Germline lookup yields CDR1 SNHLY and CDR2 FYNNEI. The CDR3 loop spans 16 amino acids. J lost 8 bases, V lost 5 bases, and 10 bases had no gene match. Written as DNA, the CDR3 is TGTGCCAGCAGTCGGACAGGGGACCGCTTTTATTCACCCCTCCACTTT. Its protein product is CASSRTGDRFYSPLHF. Together with reference TRBV2 and TRBJ1-6, the CDR3 gives the full variable domain: EPEVTQTPSHQVTQMGQEVILRCVPISNHLYFYWYRQILGQKVEFLVSFYNNEISEKSEIFDDQFSVERPDGSNFTLKIRSTKLEDSAMYFCASSRTGDRFYSPLHFGNGTRLTVT.

This clone was recorded once. The CDR3 reads CASSSQGGPYEQYF. The CDR3, as DNA: TGTGCCAGCAGCTCCCAGGGGGGCCCATACGAGCAGTACTTC. The chain employs TRBV11-1 and TRBJ2-7; the D gene is possibly TRBD1 (7 bases). V was shortened by 4 bases and J by 4 bases, with 14 bases between the two germline ends. The CDR3 totals 14 residues. Per germline, CDR1 SGHAT and CDR2 FQDESV (reference sequence).

The chain links TRBV7-9 to TRBJ2-1; tentative D call: TRBD1 (5 bases). V lost 4 bases to trimming and J lost 3 bases, with 16 bases between them. The V gene's germline CDR1 is SEHNR and CDR2 FQNEAQ (reference sequence). This CDR3 is built from 16 residues. The CDR3 nucleotides are TGTGCCAGCAGCTCCCCGCCGCCGACAGTCTACAATGAGCAGTTCTTC. Amino acid sequence: CASSSPPPTVYNEQFF.

The rearrangement uses TRBV20-1 and TRBJ2-4, with D tentatively TRBD1 (5 bases). The CDR3 runs 13 residues. In germline, CDR1 is DFQATT, CDR2 SNEGSKA (reference sequence). With 3 bases removed from V and 5 bases from J, the gap between germline ends came to 11 bases. The CDR3 protein is CSASRGFENIQYF. The CDR3 nucleotides are TGCAGTGCTAGTAGGGGATTCGAAAACATTCAGTACTTC.

The chain uses TRBV4-3 and TRBJ1-1; D unclear. Trimming removed 1 base at V and 5 bases at J, with 14 bases between. The CDR3 consists of 15 residues. CDR1 and CDR2 from the germline V gene are LGHNA and YSLEER. DNA for the CDR3: TGCGCCAGCAGCCAAGCGGAGGACCGGTGGACTGAAGCTTTCTTT. The encoded protein is CASSQAEDRWTEAFF.

V and J are TRBV5-4 and TRBJ2-2, with TRBD2 as a possible D gene (6 bases). The CDR3 covers 17 residues. Germline lookup yields CDR1 SGHNT and CDR2 YYREEE (reference sequence). V was shortened by 1 base and J by 0 bases, with 13 bases between the two germline ends. In DNA form, the CDR3 reads TGTGCCAGCAGCTTGAATCGGGGAGGTGCGAACACCGGGGAGCTGTTTTTT. This sequence encodes CASSLNRGGANTGELFF.

The chain couples TRBV5-1 to TRBJ1-3; D may be TRBD1 (5 bases). V lost 4 bases and J 0 bases, leaving 11 bases between the germline ends. Germline loops: CDR1 SGHRS, CDR2 YFSETQ. CDR3 length: 15 residues. The DNA of the CDR3 is TGCGCCAGCAGCCCCCAGGGAGGCTCTGGAAACACCATATATTTT. Its translation is CASSPQGGSGNTIYF.

CDR3 in DNA: TGTGCCATCAGTGAGCCGACCGCGGGGGGAGGCGAGCAGTACTTC. Amino acid sequence: CAISEPTAGGGEQYF. The rearrangement joins TRBV10-3 to TRBJ2-7; 8 bases match TRBD2. The CDR3 is made up of 15 amino acids. CDR1 ENHRY and CDR2 SYGVKD come from the germline V gene. With V trimmed by 2 bases and J by 6 bases, 9 bases remained unmatched.

This clone was detected a few times. The chain combines TRBV11-3 with TRBJ2-5; no firm D call. This CDR3 region has 13 residues. V was clipped by 5 bases and J by 1 base, with 8 bases between them. Germline CDR1 is SGHNT and CDR2 is YENEEA. CDR3 residues: CASSTGIQETQYF. CDR3 sequence (DNA): TGTGCCAGCAGCACGGGTATCCAAGAGACCCAGTACTTC. The whole variable domain, remainder taken from reference TRBV11-3 and TRBJ2-5, is EAGVVQSPRYKIIEKKQPVAFWCNPISGHNTLYWYLQNLGQGPELLIRYENEEAVDDSQLPKDRFSAERLKGVDSTLKIQPAELGDSAVYLCASSTGIQETQYFGPGTRLLVL.

The chain uses TRBV7-9 and TRBJ2-7; no firm D call. V lost 4 bases, J lost 9 bases, and 16 bases lay in between. Germline V gene data show CDR1 as SEHNR and CDR2 as FQNEAQ (reference sequence). This CDR3 is 13 amino acids long. The CDR3: CASSSSYSWRQYF. In nucleotides, the CDR3 is TGTGCCAGCAGCTCGAGTTACTCCTGGCGGCAGTACTTC.

This clone appeared a single time. CDR3 sequence: CASSPSTGLTEAFF. CDR3 sequence (DNA): TGTGCCAGCTCACCGTCGACAGGCTTGACTGAAGCTTTCTTT. The chain couples TRBV18 to TRBJ1-1, with a tentative D call TRBD1 (6 bases). Between the trimmed V and J ends, which lost 3 bases and 5 bases, there was a span of 13 bases. The CDR3 has 14 residues. Germline values: CDR1 KGHSH, CDR2 LQKENI. Variable domain in full (rest from reference TRBV18 and TRBJ1-1): NAGVMQNPRHLVRRRGQEARLRCSPMKGHSHVYWYRQLPEEGLKFMVYLQKENIIDESGMPKERFSAEFPKEGPSILRIQQVVRGDSAAYFCASSPSTGLTEAFFGQGTRLTVV.

J is TRBJ1-1 and V is TRBV18; D possibly corresponds to TRBD1 (5 bases). CDR3 length: 17 amino acids. Per germline, CDR1 KGHSH and CDR2 LQKENI. The V end was cut by 2 bases, the J end by 5 bases, with 21 bases between. The CDR3 spells CASSPMADSPQGTEAFF. CDR3 DNA: TGTGCCAGCTCACCAATGGCCGACAGCCCCCAAGGAACTGAAGCTTTCTTT.

The chain carries TRBV20-1 and TRBJ1-2; weak D call: TRBD1 (6 bases). The CDR3 is 12 residues long. The germline CDR1 and CDR2 sequences are DFQATT and SNEGSKA (reference sequence). Trimming removed 3 bases from V and 6 bases from J, with 11 bases in between. CDR3 sequence: CSASQGLNGYTF. CDR3 nucleotide sequence: TGCAGTGCTAGTCAGGGGCTGAATGGCTACACCTTC.

The chain carries TRBV14 and TRBJ1-1; no reliable D call. The V end lost 2 bases, the J end lost 4 bases, and 8 bases lay between the germline ends. The CDR3 sequence is 13 residues long. Germline CDR1 is SGHDN and CDR2 is FVKESK. CDR3 in amino acids: CASSQLTGTEAFF. The CDR3 DNA follows: TGTGCCAGCAGCCAACTCACTGGCACTGAAGCTTTCTTT.

The rearrangement links TRBV10-2 to TRBJ2-1, with a possible D match to TRBD2 (6 bases). Looked up from germline, CDR1 is WSHSY and CDR2 is SAAADI. Trimming pared 5 bases from V and 7 bases from J, leaving 24 bases between. The CDR3 runs 17 residues. The CDR3: CASSIPPYSGRGNEQFF. The DNA for the CDR3 is TGCGCCAGCAGTATCCCCCCTTACAGCGGGCGCGGGAATGAGCAGTTCTTC.

The CDR3 here is CASSDKTGANEKLFF. In DNA form, the CDR3 reads TGTGCCAGCAGTGATAAAACAGGGGCTAATGAAAAACTGTTTTTT. This chain connects TRBV6-1 to TRBJ1-4; TRBD1 matches 7 bases. The V gene end was trimmed by 3 bases and the J gene end by 3 bases; junction bases not matched to a gene: 4. CDR3 size: 15 residues. Germline CDR1 and CDR2: MNHNS and SASEGT.

CDR3 region: CASSPGLVYYGYTF. The CDR3 DNA follows: TGTGCCAGCTCACCAGGACTTGTATACTATGGCTACACCTTC. The J gene is TRBJ1-2, the V gene TRBV18; D remains ambiguous. Germline lookup yields CDR1 KGHSH and CDR2 LQKENI. This CDR3 spans 14 amino acids. Between the trimmed V and J ends, which lost 2 bases and 3 bases, there was a span of 10 bases.

This clone has a single count. J is TRBJ1-2 and V is TRBV10-3; D remains unclear. The V end lost 3 bases, the J end lost 5 bases, and 7 bases lay between the germline ends. This CDR3 has 12 residues. From germline, CDR1 is ENHRY and CDR2 SYGVKD. The CDR3: CAISEEVYGYTF. CDR3 sequence (DNA): TGTGCCATCAGTGAAGAGGTTTATGGCTACACCTTC.

The gene calls are TRBV30 and TRBJ2-2, with unresolved D. Germline CDR1 and CDR2: GTSNPN and SVGIG (reference sequence). Trimming pared 2 bases from V and 3 bases from J, leaving 10 bases between. The CDR3 sequence is 14 residues long. CDR3 region: CAWSSLWDTGELFF. CDR3 DNA: TGTGCCTGGAGTTCCCTATGGGACACCGGGGAGCTGTTTTTT. Filled out from reference TRBV30 and TRBJ2-2, the complete variable domain reads SQTIHQWPATLVQPVGSPLSLECTVEGTSNPNLYWYRQAAGRGLQLLFYSVGIGQISSEVPQNLSASRPQDRQFILSSKKLLLSDSGFYLCAWSSLWDTGELFFGEGSRLTVL.

The rearrangement joins TRBV6-5 to TRBJ1-2, with D hard to call. Germline-derived CDR1 and CDR2 are MNHEY and SVGAGI. CDR3 size: 13 residues. V lost 5 bases and J 7 bases, leaving 14 bases between the germline ends. The CDR3 DNA is TGTGCCAGCAGTCCGCGAGAAGCCCTTGGCTACACCTTC. The encoded protein is CASSPREALGYTF.

A remark on this clone: The same CDR3 also results from other DNA sequences found in this sample. The genes are TRBV25-1 and TRBJ1-5; D is unresolved. V was trimmed by 5 bases and J by 4 bases, leaving 6 bases between them. CDR3 length: 12 amino acids. Germline values: CDR1 MGHDK, CDR2 SYGVNS. CDR3 loop: CASSWGNQPQHF. CDR3 bases: TGTGCCAGCAGTTGGGGAAATCAGCCCCAGCATTTT.

The J gene is TRBJ2-3, the V gene TRBV6-5, with D uncertain. The CDR3 contains 13 residues. CDR1 is MNHEY, CDR2 SVGAGI, per germline. V lost 0 bases to trimming and J lost 6 bases, with 7 bases between them. CDR3 loop: CASSYSPDDTQYF. In DNA, the CDR3 is TGTGCCAGCAGTTACTCTCCCGATGATACGCAGTATTTT.

CDR3 amino acids: CSASPGDTQYF. DNA for the CDR3: TGCAGTGCTAGCCCCGGGGATACGCAGTATTTT. The J gene is TRBJ2-3, the V gene TRBV20-1; no firm D call. The ends were cut back, 3 bases at V and 6 bases at J, with 7 bases in the middle. The CDR3 extends over 11 amino acids. In germline, CDR1 is DFQATT, CDR2 SNEGSKA (reference sequence).

This clone was observed a single time. The genes are TRBV10-3 and TRBJ1-6, with 7 bases lining up with TRBD1. With 3 bases clipped from V and 11 bases from J, the junction kept 4 bases outside the gene matches. The CDR3 loop spans 13 amino acids. CDR1 and CDR2 (germline): ENHRY, SYGVKD. The CDR3 loop is CAISEDRDAPLHF. DNA of the CDR3: TGTGCCATCAGTGAAGACAGGGATGCACCCCTCCACTTT.

The chain uses TRBV11-2 and TRBJ2-5; a weak D match, TRBD1 (6 bases). V shed 4 bases and J shed 6 bases, with 15 bases lying between them. The germline V gene encodes CDR1 SGHAT and CDR2 FQNNGV. The CDR3 contains 14 residues. The CDR3 here is CASSSRQAGKTQYF. DNA for the CDR3: TGTGCCAGCAGCTCCCGACAGGCCGGAAAGACCCAGTACTTC. Supplemented by reference TRBV11-2 and TRBJ2-5, the full variable domain reads EAGVAQSPRYKIIEKRQSVAFWCNPISGHATLYWYQQILGQGPKLLIQFQNNGVVDDSQLPKDRFSAERLKGVDSTLKIQPAKLEDSAVYLCASSSRQAGKTQYFGPGTRLLVL.

This chain connects TRBV4-2 to TRBJ2-2, with TRBD2 matching over 8 bases. Germline V gives CDR1 LGHNA, CDR2 YNFKEQ. J was trimmed by 6 bases and V by 11 bases; bases with no gene match: 17. CDR3 length: 16 residues. CDR3 in amino acids: CARPQARGGLSGELFF. The DNA for the CDR3 is TGTGCCCGCCCCCAAGCCCGGGGGGGGTTGTCCGGGGAGCTGTTTTTT.

The rearrangement joins TRBV2 to TRBJ1-2; TRBD1 matches 8 bases. CDR1 is SNHLY, CDR2 FYNNEI, per germline. The CDR3 loop spans 14 amino acids. The V gene end was trimmed by 6 bases and the J gene end by 3 bases; junction bases not matched to a gene: 6. CDR3 sequence reads: CASRWTGPHYGYTF. For the CDR3, the DNA is TGTGCCAGCAGATGGACAGGGCCCCACTATGGCTACACCTTC. Combining the CDR3 with reference TRBV2 and TRBJ1-2 gives the whole variable domain EPEVTQTPSHQVTQMGQEVILRCVPISNHLYFYWYRQILGQKVEFLVSFYNNEISEKSEIFDDQFSVERPDGSNFTLKIRSTKLEDSAMYFCASRWTGPHYGYTFGSGTRLTVV.

This chain connects TRBV28 to TRBJ2-4, with D uncertain. Between the trimmed V and J ends, which lost 10 bases and 1 base, there was a span of 14 bases. This CDR3 comprises 14 residues. Looked up from germline, CDR1 is MDHEN and CDR2 is SYDVKM. CDR3 sequence: CAISGPRAKNIQYF. The CDR3 nucleotides are TGTGCCATCTCGGGTCCCAGGGCCAAAAACATTCAGTACTTC.